This record covers a single T cell receptor (beta chain). These data are taken from a study of blood T cell repertoires in COVID-19. Overall study: Donors in the United States, Italy and Spain gave samples during acute or convalescent COVID-19. From T cells, B-cell-depleted T cells, or PBMCs came the material, which was cDNA or gDNA.

Authors' methods: Scientists estimated how many nucleated cells there were by amplifying reference gene primers. TCRdb keeps only in-frame clones here, not all; method: immunoSEQ multiplex PCR. The V and J calls and clone size are taken from that table; D and trimming were inferred from the DNA. The top ten clones hold around 4.5% of a sample with approximately 110,000 clones, around nine tenths of them seen once. This clonotype originated in a man aged 35-49 years with acute or convalescent COVID-19. Sequenced material: peripheral blood.

CDR3 coding DNA: TGTGCTAGTGGTTTGGGACAATACAATGAGCAGTTCTTC. Amino acids: CASGLGQYNEQFF. The V call is TRBV12-5, the J call TRBJ2-1; D is unclear. CDR1 is LGHNT and CDR2 is FRNRAP in the germline V gene. V was pared by 1 base and J by 4 bases, with 5 bases between. The CDR3 totals 13 residues.